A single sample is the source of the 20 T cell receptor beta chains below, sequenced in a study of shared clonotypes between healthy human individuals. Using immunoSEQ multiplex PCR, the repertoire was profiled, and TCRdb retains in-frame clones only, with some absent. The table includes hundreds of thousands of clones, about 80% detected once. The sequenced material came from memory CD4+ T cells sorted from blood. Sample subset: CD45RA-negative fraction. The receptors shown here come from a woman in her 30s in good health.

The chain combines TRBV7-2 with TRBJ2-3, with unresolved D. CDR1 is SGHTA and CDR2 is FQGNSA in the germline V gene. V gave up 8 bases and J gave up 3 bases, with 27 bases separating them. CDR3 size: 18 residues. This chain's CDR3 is CASPGSHSDTPRTDTQYF. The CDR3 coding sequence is TGTGCCAGCCCCGGATCTCATTCCGACACACCCCGGACAGATACGCAGTATTTT.

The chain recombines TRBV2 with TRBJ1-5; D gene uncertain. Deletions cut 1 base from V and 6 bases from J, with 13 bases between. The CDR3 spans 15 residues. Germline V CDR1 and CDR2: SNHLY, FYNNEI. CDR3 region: CASSEEAQISQPQHF. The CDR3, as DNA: TGTGCCAGCAGTGAAGAGGCACAGATTAGTCAGCCCCAGCATTTT.

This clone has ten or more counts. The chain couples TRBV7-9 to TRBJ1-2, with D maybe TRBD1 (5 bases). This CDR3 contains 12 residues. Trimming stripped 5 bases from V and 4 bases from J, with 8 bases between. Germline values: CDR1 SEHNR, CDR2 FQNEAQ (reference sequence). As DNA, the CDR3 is TGTGCCAGCAGCCGGGACGTCTATGGCTACACCTTC. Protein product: CASSRDVYGYTF.

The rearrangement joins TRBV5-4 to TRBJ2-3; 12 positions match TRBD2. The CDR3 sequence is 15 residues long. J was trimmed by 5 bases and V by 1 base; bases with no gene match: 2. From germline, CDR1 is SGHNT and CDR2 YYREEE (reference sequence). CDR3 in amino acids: CASSLPSGRVDTQYF. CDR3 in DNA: TGTGCCAGCAGCTTGCCTAGCGGGAGGGTAGATACGCAGTATTTT.

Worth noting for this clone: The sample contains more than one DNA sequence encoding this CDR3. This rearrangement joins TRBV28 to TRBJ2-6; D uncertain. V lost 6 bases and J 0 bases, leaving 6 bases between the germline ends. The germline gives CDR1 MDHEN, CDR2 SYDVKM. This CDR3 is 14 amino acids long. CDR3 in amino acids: CASRPRSGANVLTF. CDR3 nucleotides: TGTGCCAGCAGACCCCGCTCTGGGGCCAACGTCCTGACTTTC.

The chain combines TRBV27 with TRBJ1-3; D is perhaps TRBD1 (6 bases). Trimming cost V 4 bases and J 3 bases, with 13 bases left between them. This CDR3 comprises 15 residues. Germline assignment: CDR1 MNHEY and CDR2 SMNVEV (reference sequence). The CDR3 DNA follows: TGTGCCAGCAGTTCCTGGGGGGCTGTTGGAAACACCATATATTTT. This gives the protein CASSSWGAVGNTIYF.

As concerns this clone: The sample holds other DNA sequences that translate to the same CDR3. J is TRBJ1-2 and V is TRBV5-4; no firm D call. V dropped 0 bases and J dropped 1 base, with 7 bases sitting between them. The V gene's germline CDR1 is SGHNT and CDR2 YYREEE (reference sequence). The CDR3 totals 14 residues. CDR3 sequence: CASSLVGINYGYTF. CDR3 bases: TGTGCCAGCAGCTTGGTTGGGATTAACTATGGCTACACCTTC.

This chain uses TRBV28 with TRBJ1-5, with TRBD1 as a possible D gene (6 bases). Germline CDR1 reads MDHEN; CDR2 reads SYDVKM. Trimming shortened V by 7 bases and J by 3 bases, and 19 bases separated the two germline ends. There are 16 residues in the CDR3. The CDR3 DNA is TGTGCCAGCAACATCCTGGGAGGGGGGGACAATCAGCCCCAGCATTTT. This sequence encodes CASNILGGGDNQPQHF. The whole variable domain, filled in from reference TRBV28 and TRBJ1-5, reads DVKVTQSSRYLVKRTGEKVFLECVQDMDHENMFWYRQDPGLGLRLIYFSYDVKMKEKGDIPEGYSVSREKKERFSLILESASTNQTSMYLCASNILGGGDNQPQHFGDGTRLSIL.

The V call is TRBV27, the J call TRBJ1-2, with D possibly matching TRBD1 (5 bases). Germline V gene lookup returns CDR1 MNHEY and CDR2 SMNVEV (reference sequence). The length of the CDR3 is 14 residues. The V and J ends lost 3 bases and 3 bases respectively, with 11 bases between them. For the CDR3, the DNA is TGTGCCAGCAGTTTGAACCGGGACCACTATGGCTACACCTTC. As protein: CASSLNRDHYGYTF.

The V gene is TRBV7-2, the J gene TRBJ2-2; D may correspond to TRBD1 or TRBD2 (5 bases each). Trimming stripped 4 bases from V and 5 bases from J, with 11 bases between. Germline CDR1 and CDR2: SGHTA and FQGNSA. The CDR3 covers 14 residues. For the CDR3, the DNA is TGTGCCAGCAGCTCGGGACCATCTACCGGGGAGCTGTTTTTT. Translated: CASSSGPSTGELFF.

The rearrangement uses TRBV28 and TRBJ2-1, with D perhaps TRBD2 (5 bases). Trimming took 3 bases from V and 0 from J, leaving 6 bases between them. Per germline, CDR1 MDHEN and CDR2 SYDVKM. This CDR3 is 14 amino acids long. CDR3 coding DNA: TGTGCCAGCAGTTTTGAGGGCTCCTACAATGAGCAGTTCTTC. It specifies CASSFEGSYNEQFF.

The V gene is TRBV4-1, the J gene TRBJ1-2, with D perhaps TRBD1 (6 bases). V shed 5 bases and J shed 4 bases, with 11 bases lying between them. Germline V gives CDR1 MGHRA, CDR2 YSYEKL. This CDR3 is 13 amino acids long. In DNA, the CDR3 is TGCGCCAGCAGCTCAGGGGCCCTCTATGGCTACACCTTC. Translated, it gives CASSSGALYGYTF.

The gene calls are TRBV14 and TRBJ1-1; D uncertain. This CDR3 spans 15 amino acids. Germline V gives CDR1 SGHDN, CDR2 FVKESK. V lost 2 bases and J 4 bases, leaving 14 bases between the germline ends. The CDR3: CASSQYARLITEAFF. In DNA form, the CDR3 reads TGTGCCAGCAGCCAATACGCCCGTCTGATCACTGAAGCTTTCTTT. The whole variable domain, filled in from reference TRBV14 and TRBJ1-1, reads EAGVTQFPSHSVIEKGQTVTLRCDPISGHDNLYWYRRVMGKEIKFLLHFVKESKQDESGMPNNRFLAERTGGTYSTLKVQPAELEDSGVYFCASSQYARLITEAFFGQGTRLTVV.

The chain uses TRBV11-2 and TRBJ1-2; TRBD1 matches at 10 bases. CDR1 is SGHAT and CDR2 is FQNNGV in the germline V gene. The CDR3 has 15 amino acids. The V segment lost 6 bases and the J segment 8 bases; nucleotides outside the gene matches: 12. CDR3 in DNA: TGTGCCAGCAGTTCCTTAGACAGGGGGCGGTGGGGCTACACCTTC. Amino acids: CASSSLDRGRWGYTF.

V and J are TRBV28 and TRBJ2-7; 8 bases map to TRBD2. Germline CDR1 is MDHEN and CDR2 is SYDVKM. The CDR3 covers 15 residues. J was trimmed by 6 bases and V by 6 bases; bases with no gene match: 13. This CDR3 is CASRNGPGGALEQYF. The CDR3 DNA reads TGTGCCAGCAGGAATGGTCCCGGGGGGGCGCTCGAGCAGTACTTC.

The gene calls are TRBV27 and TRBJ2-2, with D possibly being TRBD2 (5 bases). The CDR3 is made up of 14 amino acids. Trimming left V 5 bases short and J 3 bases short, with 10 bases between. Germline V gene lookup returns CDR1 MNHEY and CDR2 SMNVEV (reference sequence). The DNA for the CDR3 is TGTGCCAGCAGTCCGGGGTGGGACACCGGGGAGCTGTTTTTT. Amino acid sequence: CASSPGWDTGELFF.

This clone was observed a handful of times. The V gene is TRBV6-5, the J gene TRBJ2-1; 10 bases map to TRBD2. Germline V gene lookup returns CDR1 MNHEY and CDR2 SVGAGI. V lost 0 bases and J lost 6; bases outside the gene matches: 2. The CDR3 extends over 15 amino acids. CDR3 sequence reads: CASSYSLAGVNEQFF. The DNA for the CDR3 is TGTGCCAGCAGTTACTCGCTAGCGGGAGTCAATGAGCAGTTCTTC.

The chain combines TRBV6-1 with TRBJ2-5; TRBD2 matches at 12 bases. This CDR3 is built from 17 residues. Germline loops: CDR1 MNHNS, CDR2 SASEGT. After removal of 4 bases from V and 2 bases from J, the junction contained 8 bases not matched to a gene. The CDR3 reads CASSVGRLAGVQETQYF. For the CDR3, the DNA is TGTGCCAGCAGTGTTGGCCGACTAGCGGGGGTACAAGAGACCCAGTACTTC.

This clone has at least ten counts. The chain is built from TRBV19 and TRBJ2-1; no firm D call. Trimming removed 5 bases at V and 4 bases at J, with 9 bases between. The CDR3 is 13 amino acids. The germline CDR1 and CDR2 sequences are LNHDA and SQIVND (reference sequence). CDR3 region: CASSPAMYNEQFF. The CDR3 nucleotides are TGTGCCAGTAGTCCGGCAATGTACAATGAGCAGTTCTTC.

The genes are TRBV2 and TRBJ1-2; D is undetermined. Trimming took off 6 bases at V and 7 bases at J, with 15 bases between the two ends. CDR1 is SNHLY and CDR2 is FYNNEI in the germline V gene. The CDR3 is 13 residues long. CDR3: CASRKLYQSGYTF. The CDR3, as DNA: TGTGCCAGCAGGAAACTTTACCAGAGTGGCTACACCTTC.